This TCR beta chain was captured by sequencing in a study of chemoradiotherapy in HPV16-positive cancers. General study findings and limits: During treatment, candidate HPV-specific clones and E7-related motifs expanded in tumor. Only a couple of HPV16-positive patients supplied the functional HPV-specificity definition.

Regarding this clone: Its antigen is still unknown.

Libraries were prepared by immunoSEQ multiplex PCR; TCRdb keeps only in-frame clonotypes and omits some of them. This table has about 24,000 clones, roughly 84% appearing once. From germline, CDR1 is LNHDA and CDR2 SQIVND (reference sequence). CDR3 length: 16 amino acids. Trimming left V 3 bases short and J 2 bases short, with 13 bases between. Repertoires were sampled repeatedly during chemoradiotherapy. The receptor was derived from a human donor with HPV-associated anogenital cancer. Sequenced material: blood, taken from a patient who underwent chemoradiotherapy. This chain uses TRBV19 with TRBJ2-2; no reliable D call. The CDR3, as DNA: TGTGCCAGTAGTATTCGAGGCAGACCTAACACCGGGGAGCTGTTTTTT. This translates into CASSIRGRPNTGELFF.